These T cell receptor beta chains were read from a single sample in a study of immune cell composition in non-small cell lung cancer. Clones were read by immunoSEQ multiplex PCR, and TCRdb kept only the in-frame ones, dropping some. Altogether about 14,000 clones are present, roughly 74% being singletons, with the ten largest covering 14%. The sample was lung tumor tissue. The receptors here all came from a human donor with non-small cell lung cancer. The CDR3 runs from the conserved cysteine through the conserved F or W. Fields, in order: J gene, clone size, V gene, CDR3 length, D gene, CDR3 DNA, CDR3 protein. The D gene is left open where the match is weak. Not every row has a clone size; where given, it reads once, few, many or a size class.

>TRBJ1-5|.|TRBV6-1|13|.
TGTGCCAGCAAACAGGAGTTCAATCAGCCCCAGCATTTT
CASKQEFNQPQHF
>TRBJ2-6|medium-sized|TRBV5-8|13|.
TGTGCCACCAGCATGCGGGGGGCCAACGTCCTGACTTTC
CATSMRGANVLTF
>TRBJ1-1|.|TRBV29-1|13|.
TGCAGCGTTGAAGGGGTGGGGGGCACTGAAGCTTTCTTT
CSVEGVGGTEAFF
>TRBJ1-6|.|TRBV5-8|13|.
TGTGCCAGCAATCACAGGCCCGGGCCACCCCTCCACTTT
CASNHRPGPPLHF
>TRBJ2-1|.|TRBV6-5|16|.
TGTGCCAGCAGTTACGGCTCGCCTAGCTCCTACAATGAGCAGTTCTTC
CASSYGSPSSYNEQFF
>TRBJ1-3|.|TRBV10-3|15|.
TGTGCCATCAGTGAGTCTGGCGGGTCTGGAAACACCATATATTTT
CAISESGGSGNTIYF
>TRBJ1-1|once|TRBV7-2|14|.
TGTGCCAGCAGCCAAGAGCTCGGGAGGACTGAAGCTTTCTTT
CASSQELGRTEAFF
>TRBJ1-5|.|TRBV28|13|.
TGTGCCAGCAGTTTCAGTTTCAATCAGCCCCAGCATTTT
CASSFSFNQPQHF
>TRBJ2-6|medium-sized|TRBV18|17|TRBD1
TGTGCCAGCTCACTAAGACAGGGGCAAACTGGGGCCAACGTCCTGACTTTC
CASSLRQGQTGANVLTF
>TRBJ1-2|.|TRBV6-5|14|.
TGTGCCAGCAGTTCGATGGGAGGCGCCTATGGCTACACCTTC
CASSSMGGAYGYTF
>TRBJ2-2|.|TRBV5-1|13|.
TGCGCCAGCAGCTTGCGAGTCACCGGGGAGCTGTTTTTT
CASSLRVTGELFF
>TRBJ1-1|.|TRBV4-1|13|.
TGCGCCAGCAGCCAAGAAGGGGCTGGTGAAGCTTTCTTT
CASSQEGAGEAFF
>TRBJ1-2|.|TRBV2|12|.
TGTGCCAGCAGTCTAATCCCGGAGGGCTACACCTTC
CASSLIPEGYTF
>TRBJ2-2|.|TRBV18|15|TRBD1
TGTGCCAGCTCACCACGGACAGGGCTAACCGGGGAGCTGTTTTTT
CASSPRTGLTGELFF
>TRBJ2-6|.|TRBV5-1|17|TRBD2
TGCGCCAGCAGCTTGGCCGGGGGGACGGCTGGGGCCAACGTCCTGACTTTC
CASSLAGGTAGANVLTF
>TRBJ1-1|.|TRBV19|16|TRBD1
TGTGCCAGTCAGCTTCTGACAGGGGGGGTGAACACTGAAGCTTTCTTT
CASQLLTGGVNTEAFF
>TRBJ2-3|.|TRBV9|13|.
TGTGCCAGCAGCCAGAGGTTTGGAGATACGCAGTATTTT
CASSQRFGDTQYF
>TRBJ2-2|.|TRBV7-6|14|.
TGTGCCAGCAGCTTAGACTTAAACACCGGGGAGCTGTTTTTT
CASSLDLNTGELFF
>TRBJ2-7|.|TRBV13|14|TRBD2
TGTGCCAGCAGCGTGGATAGCGGGAGCGACGAGCAGTACTTC
CASSVDSGSDEQYF